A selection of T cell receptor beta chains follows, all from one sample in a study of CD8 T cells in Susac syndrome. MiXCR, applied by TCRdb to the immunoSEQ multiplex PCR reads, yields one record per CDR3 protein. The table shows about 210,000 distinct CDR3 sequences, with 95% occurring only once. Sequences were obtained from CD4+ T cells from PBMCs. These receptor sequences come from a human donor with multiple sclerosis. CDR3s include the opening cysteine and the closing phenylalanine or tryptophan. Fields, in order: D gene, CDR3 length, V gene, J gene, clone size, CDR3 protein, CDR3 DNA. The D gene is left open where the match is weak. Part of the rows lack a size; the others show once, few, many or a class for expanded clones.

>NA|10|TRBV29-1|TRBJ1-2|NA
CSVDDGGYTF
TGCAGCGTGGACGACGGGGGCTACACCTTC
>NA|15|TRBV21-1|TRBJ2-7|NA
CASSNVGTDVWEQYF
TGTGCCAGCAGCAATGTTGGGACGGACGTCTGGGAGCAGTACTTC
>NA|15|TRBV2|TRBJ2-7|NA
CASSEDRTDPYAEYF
TGTGCCAGCAGTGAAGATAGGACAGACCCTTATGCCGAGTACTTC
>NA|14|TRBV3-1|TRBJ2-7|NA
CASSQTRGSYEQYF
TGTGCCAGCAGCCAAACCAGGGGTTCCTACGAGCAGTACTTC
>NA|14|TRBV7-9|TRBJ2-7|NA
CASSPTGIPYEQYF
TGTGCCAGCAGCCCAACAGGGATCCCTTACGAGCAGTACTTC
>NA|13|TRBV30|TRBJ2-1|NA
CAWQGFSYNEQFF
TGTGCCTGGCAGGGGTTCTCCTACAATGAGCAGTTCTTC
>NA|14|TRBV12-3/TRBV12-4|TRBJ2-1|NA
CASSLMALGNEQFF
TGTGCCAGCAGTTTAATGGCTCTGGGGAATGAGCAGTTCTTC
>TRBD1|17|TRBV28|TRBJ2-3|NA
CASSSGQGSSSTDTQYF
TGTGCCAGCAGTTCCGGACAGGGTAGTTCTAGCACAGATACGCAGTATTTT
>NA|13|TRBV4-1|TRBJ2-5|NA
CASSQEGTETQYF
TGCGCCAGCAGCCAAGAGGGCACGGAGACCCAGTACTTC
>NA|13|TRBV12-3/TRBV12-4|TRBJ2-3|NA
CASRLDSTDTQYF
TGTGCCAGTAGACTAGACAGCACAGATACGCAGTATTTT
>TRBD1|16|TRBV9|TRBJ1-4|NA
CASSRDSQATNEKLFF
TGTGCCAGCAGCCGGGACAGCCAAGCAACTAATGAAAAACTGTTTTTT
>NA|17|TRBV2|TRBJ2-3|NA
CASSESPRPGLIDTQYF
TGTGCCAGCAGTGAATCCCCCCGACCGGGATTAATTGATACGCAGTATTTT
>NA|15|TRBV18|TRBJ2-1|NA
CASSPDGGAYNEQFF
TGTGCCAGCTCACCAGATGGGGGGGCATACAATGAGCAGTTCTTC
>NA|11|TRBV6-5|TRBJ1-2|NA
CAARGLYGYTF
TGTGCGGCACGGGGCCTCTATGGCTACACCTTC
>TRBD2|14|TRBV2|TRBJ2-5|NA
CASSGGLAQETQYF
TGTGCCAGCAGCGGGGGACTAGCACAAGAGACCCAGTACTTC
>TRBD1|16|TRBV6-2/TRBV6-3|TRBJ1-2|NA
CASRGLPGQGNYGYTF
TGTGCCAGCAGGGGCCTCCCGGGACAGGGAAACTATGGCTACACCTTC
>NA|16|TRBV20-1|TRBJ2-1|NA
CSASSLRGSSYNEQFF
TGCAGTGCTAGTAGTCTTAGGGGGAGCTCCTACAATGAGCAGTTCTTC
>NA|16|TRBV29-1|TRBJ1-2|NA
CSVLGPLSGGEYGYTF
TGCAGCGTCCTGGGCCCCCTCTCGGGGGGCGAATATGGCTACACCTTC
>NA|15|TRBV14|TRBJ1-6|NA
CASSQDPAGRSPLHF
TGTGCCAGCAGCCAAGATCCTGCCGGGCGTTCACCCCTCCACTTT
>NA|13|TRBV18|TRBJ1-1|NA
CASSPEQNTEAFF
TGTGCCAGCTCACCAGAACAAAACACTGAAGCTTTCTTT
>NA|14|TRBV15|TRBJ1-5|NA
CATSRAGRDQPQHF
TGTGCCACCAGCAGAGCTGGCAGGGATCAGCCCCAGCATTTT
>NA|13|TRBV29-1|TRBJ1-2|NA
CSVVVGLTYGYTF
TGCAGCGTTGTCGTAGGGTTGACCTATGGCTACACCTTC
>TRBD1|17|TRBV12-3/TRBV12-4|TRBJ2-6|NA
CASSLLGQGSRANVLTF
TGTGCCAGCAGTTTATTGGGACAGGGGTCTAGGGCCAACGTCCTGACTTTC
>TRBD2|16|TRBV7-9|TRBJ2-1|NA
CASSLEGTSGLSEQFF
TGTGCCAGCAGCTTAGAAGGGACTAGCGGTTTATCTGAGCAGTTCTTC
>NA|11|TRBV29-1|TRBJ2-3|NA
CTALYTDTQYF
TGCACCGCATTGTATACAGATACGCAGTATTTT
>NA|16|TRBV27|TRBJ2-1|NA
CASSLRGQGGANEQFF
TGTGCCAGCAGTTTACGGGGGCAGGGCGGTGCCAATGAGCAGTTCTTC
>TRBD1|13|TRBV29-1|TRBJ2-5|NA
CSVVFGQGETQYF
TGCAGCGTTGTATTCGGACAGGGAGAGACCCAGTACTTC
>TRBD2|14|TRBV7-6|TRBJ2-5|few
CASSLTGGQETQYF
TGTGCCAGCAGCTTAACGGGAGGACAAGAGACCCAGTACTTC
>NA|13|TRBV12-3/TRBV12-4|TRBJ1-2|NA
CASKSLRERGYTF
TGTGCCAGCAAAAGTTTACGGGAGAGGGGCTACACCTTC
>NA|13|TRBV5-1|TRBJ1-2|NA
CASSLSGVDGYTF
TGCGCCAGCAGCTTGAGCGGGGTAGATGGCTACACCTTC
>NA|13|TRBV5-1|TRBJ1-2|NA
CASSSLRLDGYTF
TGCGCCAGCAGCTCGTTAAGACTGGATGGCTACACCTTC
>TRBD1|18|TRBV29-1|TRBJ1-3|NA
CSVGARGQGASAGNTIYF
TGCAGCGTTGGGGCCCGGGGACAGGGGGCCTCGGCTGGAAACACCATATATTTT
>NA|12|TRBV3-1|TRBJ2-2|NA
CASTRTRGELFF
TGTGCCAGCACCCGTACCCGCGGGGAGCTGTTTTTT
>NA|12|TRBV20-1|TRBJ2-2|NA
CSARTQTGELFF
TGCAGTGCTAGAACCCAAACCGGGGAGCTGTTTTTT
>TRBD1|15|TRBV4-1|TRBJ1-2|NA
CASSQDLGRGDGYTF
TGCGCCAGCAGCCAGGATCTGGGCAGGGGGGACGGCTACACCTTC
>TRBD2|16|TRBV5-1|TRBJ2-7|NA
CASSPSKLAGDREQYF
TGCGCCAGCAGCCCGTCCAAGTTAGCGGGAGATCGGGAGCAGTACTTC
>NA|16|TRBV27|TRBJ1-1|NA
CASSSSSRGRIAEAFF
TGTGCCAGCAGTTCGTCCTCGAGGGGCCGTATCGCTGAAGCTTTCTTT
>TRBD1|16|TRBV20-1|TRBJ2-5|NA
CSATRRLDRGRETQYF
TGCAGTGCCACCCGTCGCCTAGACAGGGGTAGGGAGACCCAGTACTTC